This T cell receptor (beta chain) was profiled in a study of blood T cell repertoires in COVID-19. Study background: Samples came from the United States, Italy and Spain, spanning acute and convalescent COVID-19. T cells, B-cell-depleted T cells, or PBMCs supplied cDNA or gDNA.

This CDR3 region has 13 residues. The germline gives CDR1 LNHNV, CDR2 YYDKDF (reference sequence). Trimming pared 3 bases from V and 3 bases from J, leaving 7 bases between. In the source study's methods: Reference gene primers were amplified, and this amplification served to estimate nucleated cell counts. Sequencing used immunoSEQ multiplex PCR; TCRdb keeps in-frame clones, though not all of them. The DNA gave D and trimming, while V, J and clone size come from that table. Here the sample spans about 150,000 clones, about 90% being singletons. The chain combines TRBV15 with TRBJ2-3; D unresolved. Sequences were obtained from peripheral blood. This clonotype originated in a man aged 50 to 60 with acute or convalescent COVID-19. This CDR3 reads CATSRFRTDTQYF. The DNA for the CDR3 is TGTGCCACCAGCAGGTTTCGGACAGATACGCAGTATTTT. Full variable domain (rest looked up from reference TRBV15 and TRBJ2-3): DAMVIQNPRYQVTQFGKPVTLSCSQTLNHNVMYWYQQKSSQAPKLLFHYYDKDFNNEADTPDNFQSRRPNTSFCFLDIRSPGLGDTAMYLCATSRFRTDTQYFGPGTRLTVL.